This TCR beta chain was retrieved from a study of T-cell memory formation after mild COVID-19. The CDR3 covers 16 residues. V shed 0 bases and J shed 4 bases, with 15 bases lying between them. CDR1 SEHNR and CDR2 FQNEAQ come from the germline V gene (reference sequence). TCRdb re-analysed the 5' RACE reads in MiXCR, keeping a single row per CDR3 protein. Found here are under 700,000 distinct CDR3 sequences, about a fifth of them singletons; the top ten hold approximately 13%. This TCR was sampled from an adult woman who had mild COVID-19 (a few samples of this study predate the infection). Cell type and time point are not known. The chain carries TRBV7-9 and TRBJ1-2, with D hard to call. Source material: PBMCs or a T cell subset sorted from them (not recorded which). The CDR3 DNA sequence: TGTGCCAGCAGCTTAGCTGGGTTGGAGATGCCCTATGGCTACACCTTC. This sequence encodes CASSLAGLEMPYGYTF.